What follows are 14 T cell receptor beta chains derived from one specimen sequenced in a study of CD8+ T cells in alopecia areata. Treatment: oral pan-JAK inhibitor, 5-10 mg twice daily. RNA, once extracted, was reverse transcribed into cDNA for use as the sequencing template. TCRdb's table, derived via immunoSEQ multiplex PCR, lists solely in-frame clones and lacks some. Of fewer than 250,000 clones detected, 35% to 40% appear once; the ten largest clones hold under 0.55%. Specimen: CD4+ T cells sorted from blood, collected at approximately week 34, from a patient treated with tofacitinib. These receptors all come from a human donor with alopecia areata.

The chain links TRBV4-2 to TRBJ2-2, with no clear D. With 3 bases removed from V and 5 bases from J, the gap between germline ends came to 10 bases. Germline V gives CDR1 LGHNA, CDR2 YNFKEQ. The CDR3 is 14 residues long. The CDR3 spells CASSQVPLTGELFF. The CDR3 DNA sequence: TGTGCCAGCAGCCAGGTCCCCCTGACCGGGGAGCTGTTTTTT.

The chain employs TRBV6-1 and TRBJ2-7, with D unclear. The CDR3 consists of 13 residues. Between the trimmed V and J ends, which lost 7 bases and 2 bases, there was a span of 12 bases. Per germline, CDR1 MNHNS and CDR2 SASEGT. In DNA, the CDR3 is TGTGCCAGCAAAAATGGGCAAGCCTACGAGCAGTACTTC. Protein product: CASKNGQAYEQYF.

This clone was seen once. The gene calls are TRBV29-1 and TRBJ2-7; D unresolved. Germline loops: CDR1 SQVTM, CDR2 ANQGSEA. This CDR3 has 12 residues. Trimming stripped 8 bases from V and 2 bases from J, with 13 bases between. The DNA for the CDR3 is TGCAGCACCCGGACGGTGACCTACGAGCAGTACTTC. It is translated as CSTRTVTYEQYF.

The rearrangement uses TRBV4-1 and TRBJ1-4; 7 bases agree with TRBD1. V lost 1 base, J lost 3 bases, and 5 bases stayed unmatched. Germline CDR1 reads MGHRA; CDR2 reads YSYEKL. The CDR3 consists of 16 residues. For the CDR3, the DNA is TGCGCCAGCAGCCAAGTTGGGGGACAGTCTAATGAAAAACTGTTTTTT. Translated: CASSQVGGQSNEKLFF.

This chain links TRBV4-2 with TRBJ2-3, with D maybe TRBD2 (6 bases). The germline V and J ends were trimmed by 3 bases and 0 bases, with 10 bases remaining between them. The germline V gene has CDR1 LGHNA and CDR2 YNFKEQ. The CDR3 contains 15 residues. CDR3 sequence reads: CASSQAGTSTDTQYF. The CDR3 coding sequence is TGTGCCAGCAGCCAGGCCGGGACTAGCACAGATACGCAGTATTTT.

The chain recombines TRBV7-8 with TRBJ2-3; D is perhaps TRBD1 or TRBD2 (5 bases each). V was clipped by 1 base and J by 1 base, with 24 bases between them. CDR3 length: 20 residues. Per germline, CDR1 SGHVS and CDR2 FQNEAQ. As DNA, the CDR3 is TGTGCCAGCAGCTTAGTCGGTGTCCGGCCCAGGGCCGGGGGCACAGATACGCAGTATTTT. Protein: CASSLVGVRPRAGGTDTQYF.

A note on this clone: Different DNA sequences within this sample yield the same CDR3. The chain recombines TRBV18 with TRBJ1-2; possible D gene TRBD1, 5 bases. The CDR3 extends over 14 amino acids. With 3 bases removed from V and 4 bases from J, the gap between germline ends came to 12 bases. The germline V gene has CDR1 KGHSH and CDR2 LQKENI. The CDR3 sequence is CASSPSGTVYGYTF. In DNA form, the CDR3 reads TGTGCCAGCTCACCGTCCGGGACCGTCTATGGCTACACCTTC.

This clone was picked up one time. V and J are TRBV2 and TRBJ2-1, with TRBD1 matching 10 bases. Unmatched junction bases numbered 3, after V lost 6 bases and J lost 4 bases. Germline CDR1 and CDR2: SNHLY and FYNNEI. The CDR3 spans 14 residues. The CDR3 coding sequence is TGTGCCAGCAGCCGGGACAGGGGTTACAATGAGCAGTTCTTC. Translating it yields CASSRDRGYNEQFF.

This clone was seen only a few times. The chain has TRBV7-2 and TRBJ2-7; a weak D match, TRBD2 (6 bases). Germline-derived CDR1 and CDR2 are SGHTA and FQGNSA. Trimming shortened V by 2 bases and J by 2 bases, and 13 bases separated the two germline ends. The CDR3 has 15 residues. As DNA, the CDR3 is TGTGCCAGCAGCTTAAATAGCGGACCGACCTACGAGCAGTACTTC. It translates to CASSLNSGPTYEQYF.

This clone has a handful of counts. The chain uses TRBV5-1 and TRBJ2-3; unclear D gene. Germline values: CDR1 SGHRS, CDR2 YFSETQ. The CDR3 contains 15 residues. V shed 0 bases and J shed 2 bases, with 10 bases lying between them. Written as DNA, the CDR3 is TGCGCCAGCAGCTTGGAAGGGCGCCCCACAGATACGCAGTATTTT. Its protein is CASSLEGRPTDTQYF.

The rearrangement links TRBV29-1 to TRBJ2-7; TRBD1 matches at 9 bases. The CDR3 loop spans 13 amino acids. Germline assignment: CDR1 SQVTM and CDR2 ANQGSEA. V was pared by 3 bases and J by 3 bases, with 3 bases of the junction left unmatched. For the CDR3, the DNA is TGCAGCGTTGAGGGACAGGGCTACTACGAGCAGTACTTC. Amino acid sequence: CSVEGQGYYEQYF.

The sample holds a few counts of this clone. The rearrangement uses TRBV7-3 and TRBJ2-7; possible D gene TRBD2, 6 bases. This CDR3 is built from 15 residues. V was pared by 2 bases and J by 5 bases, with 16 bases between. From germline, CDR1 is SGHTA and CDR2 FQGTGA. The CDR3 spells CASSLGRLATDEQYF. In nucleotides, the CDR3 is TGTGCCAGCAGCTTAGGTCGGCTAGCGACCGACGAGCAGTACTTC.

The chain is built from TRBV11-2 and TRBJ2-7; D is unclear. The CDR3 runs 15 residues. Germline-derived CDR1 and CDR2 are SGHAT and FQNNGV. V lost 5 bases and J lost 6, with 20 bases in between. CDR3 DNA sequence: TGTGCCAGCAGCCTTCCCCCCACGGGTCTAGGCGAGCAGTACTTC. This translates into CASSLPPTGLGEQYF.

This clone appeared a few times. The V gene is TRBV6-1, the J gene TRBJ1-3, with D possibly matching TRBD1 (6 bases). Germline V gene sequence: CDR1 MNHNS, CDR2 SASEGT. Trimming took off 4 bases at V and 3 bases at J, with 10 bases between the two ends. The CDR3 is made up of 14 amino acids. The CDR3 loop is CASSVTGFGNTIYF. CDR3 nucleotides: TGTGCCAGCAGTGTTACAGGGTTTGGAAACACCATATATTTT.